This is a list of T cell receptor beta chains from one sample in a study of early T cells in non-severe SARS-CoV-2 infection. TCRdb redid the calling of the 5' RACE reads with MiXCR, one entry per CDR3 protein. This table has about 26,000 distinct CDR3 sequences, 4% to 4.5% appearing once. The sequenced material came from whole blood. Receptor source: an adult who was a healthcare worker with PCR-confirmed SARS-CoV-2 infection or an uninfected control (not recorded which). Each CDR3 is given with its conserved first and last residue. A D gene is named only where the DNA matches it firmly. Rows may omit the clone size; those that give it use once, few, many or a size class.

abundance: many
d_gene: TRBD2
v_gene: TRBV5-6
j_gene: TRBJ2-3
CDR3nt: TGTGCCAGCAGCTGCTTTCTCAAAAGGGCGGGAGGTTGCACAGATACGCAGTATTTT
CDR3aa: CASSCFLKRAGGCTDTQYF

abundance: many
d_gene: TRBD2
v_gene: TRBV29-1
j_gene: TRBJ2-1
CDR3nt: TGCAGCTGGCGGGAGGTCAATGAGCAGTTCTTC
CDR3aa: CSWREVNEQFF

abundance: .
d_gene: .
v_gene: TRBV7-8
j_gene: TRBJ2-3
CDR3nt: TGTGCCAGCAGCTTAGCGTGGACACCACTTACAGATACGCAGTATTTT
CDR3aa: CASSLAWTPLTDTQYF

abundance: many
d_gene: .
v_gene: TRBV5-1
j_gene: TRBJ1-1
CDR3nt: TGCGCCAGCAGCAACCCCGGACAATTGCGGACTGAAGCTTTCTTT
CDR3aa: CASSNPGQLRTEAFF

abundance: many
d_gene: .
v_gene: TRBV4-2
j_gene: TRBJ2-2
CDR3nt: TGTGCCAGCAGCCAAGAATTCGGGGGCCAGGGACGCGGGGAGCTGTTTTTT
CDR3aa: CASSQEFGGQGRGELFF

abundance: many
d_gene: TRBD2
v_gene: TRBV24-1
j_gene: TRBJ2-2
CDR3nt: TGTGCCACCAGTGATCCGGGGGGGCCGGACACCGGGGAGCTGTTTTTT
CDR3aa: CATSDPGGPDTGELFF

abundance: few
d_gene: TRBD2
v_gene: TRBV7-8
j_gene: TRBJ2-3
CDR3nt: TGTGCCAGCAGGCTCGGGCGGGAGCTATCAGATACGCAGTATTTT
CDR3aa: CASRLGRELSDTQYF

abundance: many
d_gene: TRBD2
v_gene: TRBV3-1
j_gene: TRBJ2-1
CDR3nt: TGTGCCAGCAGTCGTTCCGGGACTAGCGTTTACAATGAGCAGTTCTTC
CDR3aa: CASSRSGTSVYNEQFF

abundance: .
d_gene: .
v_gene: TRBV5-1
j_gene: TRBJ2-3
CDR3nt: TGCGCCAGCAGCTTGGCGCGGCTAGAAAGCACAGATACGCAGTATTTT
CDR3aa: CASSLARLESTDTQYF

abundance: .
d_gene: .
v_gene: TRBV5-1
j_gene: TRBJ1-6
CDR3nt: TGCGCCAGCAGCATCGACAGAGGGAATTCACCCCTCCACTTT
CDR3aa: CASSIDRGNSPLHF